A single T cell receptor beta chain is shown here with its context. This table comes from immunoSEQ multiplex PCR, and its TCRdb copy is limited to in-frame clones, with some not included. The sample lists some 240,000 clones, more than 65% seen once, with around 3.7% in the top ten. This sample was taken from a study of blood T cell repertoires in COVID-19. Study context: Sites across the United States, Italy and Spain contributed samples from acute and convalescent COVID-19.

The specimen was PBMCs or T cells enriched from blood (not recorded which). The origin of this receptor is a man between 50 and 59 years old who had recovered from COVID-19.

The CDR3 loop reads CASSDSGGRQPQHF. DNA of the CDR3: TGTGCCAGCAGTGATTCGGGGGGCCGTCAGCCCCAGCATTTT. The V and J genes are TRBV6-1 and TRBJ1-5; D may be TRBD1 (6 bases). CDR3 length: 14 residues. Deletions cut 3 bases from V and 6 bases from J, with 12 bases between. Germline V gives CDR1 MNHNS, CDR2 SASEGT.